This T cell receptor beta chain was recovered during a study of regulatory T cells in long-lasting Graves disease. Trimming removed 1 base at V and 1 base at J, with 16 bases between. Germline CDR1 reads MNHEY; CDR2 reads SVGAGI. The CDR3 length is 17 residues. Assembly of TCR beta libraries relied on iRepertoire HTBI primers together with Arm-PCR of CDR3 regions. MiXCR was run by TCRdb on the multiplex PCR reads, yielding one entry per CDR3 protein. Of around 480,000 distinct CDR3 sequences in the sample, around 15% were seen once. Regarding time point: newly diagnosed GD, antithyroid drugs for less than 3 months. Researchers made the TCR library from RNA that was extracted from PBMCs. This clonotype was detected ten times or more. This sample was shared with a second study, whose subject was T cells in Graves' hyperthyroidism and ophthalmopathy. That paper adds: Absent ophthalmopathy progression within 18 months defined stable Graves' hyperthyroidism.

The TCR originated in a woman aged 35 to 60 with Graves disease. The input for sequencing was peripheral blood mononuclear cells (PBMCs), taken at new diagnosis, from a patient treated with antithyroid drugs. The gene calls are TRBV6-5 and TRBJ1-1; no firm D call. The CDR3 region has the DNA TGTGCCAGCAGTTACTTAGGTCTTGGAGGAGAGAACACTGAAGCTTTCTTT. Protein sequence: CASSYLGLGGENTEAFF.